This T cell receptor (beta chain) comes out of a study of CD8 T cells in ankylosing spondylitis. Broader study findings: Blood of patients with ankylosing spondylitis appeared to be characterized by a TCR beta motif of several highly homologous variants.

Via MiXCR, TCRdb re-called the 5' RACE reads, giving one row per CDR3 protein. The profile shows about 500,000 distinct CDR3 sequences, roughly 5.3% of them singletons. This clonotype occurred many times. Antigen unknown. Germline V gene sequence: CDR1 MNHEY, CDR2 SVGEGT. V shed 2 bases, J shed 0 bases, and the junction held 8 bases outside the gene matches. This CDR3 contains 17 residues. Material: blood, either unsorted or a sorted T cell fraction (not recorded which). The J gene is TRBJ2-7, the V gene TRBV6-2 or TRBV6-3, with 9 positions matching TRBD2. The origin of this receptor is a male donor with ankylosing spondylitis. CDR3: CASSYNLLAGLSYEQYF. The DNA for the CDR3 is TGTGCCAGCAGTTACAACCTACTAGCGGGCCTCTCCTACGAGCAGTACTTC.